This T cell receptor beta chain was recorded in a study of cytomegalovirus exposure and HLA in healthy donors. Germline values: CDR1 MNHEY, CDR2 SMNVEV (reference sequence). V was trimmed by 3 bases and J by 2 bases, leaving 10 bases between them. There are 14 residues in the CDR3. On this clone itself: Antigen unknown.

Measured with immunoSEQ multiplex PCR; TCRdb has only the in-frame clones, and not every one. The table lists tens of thousands of clones, approximately 96% of them singletons, with about 1.4% in the top ten. Study-level findings and limits: There were a few CMV-associated chains whose specificity for CMV antigens was confirmed in vitro.

The sequenced material came from PBMCs. The V gene is TRBV27, the J gene TRBJ1-2; perhaps TRBD1 as D (5 bases). The source is a man between 18 and 35 years old in good health and CMV-seropositive. The chain's CDR3 is CASSLVGGNYGYTF. CDR3 bases: TGTGCCAGCAGTTTGGTCGGGGGAAACTATGGCTACACCTTC.